This entry concerns a single T cell receptor (beta chain). These data are taken from a study of T-cell reconstitution after alpha-beta-depleted transplantation in children. During its preparation, the TCRbeta library received unique molecular identifiers. TCRdb redid the calling of the PCR reads with MiXCR, one entry per CDR3 protein. Found here are a few hundred thousand distinct CDR3 sequences, 27% of them singletons; the top ten hold just over 35%. V lost 2 bases and J 5 bases, leaving 10 bases between the germline ends. CDR3 length equals 15 residues. Germline-derived CDR1 and CDR2 are LGHDT and YNNKEL (reference sequence).

The chain has TRBV3-1 and TRBJ1-6; tentatively, D is TRBD1 (5 bases). The sequencing here drew on PBMCs, taken before TCRalphabeta/CD19-depleted stem cell transplant. This clonotype was obtained from a boy under three years old with Wiskott-Aldrich syndrome, due to receive a stem cell transplant. The CDR3 is CASSQKTAHNSPLHF. As DNA, the CDR3 is TGTGCCAGCAGCCAAAAGACAGCCCATAATTCACCCCTCCACTTT.